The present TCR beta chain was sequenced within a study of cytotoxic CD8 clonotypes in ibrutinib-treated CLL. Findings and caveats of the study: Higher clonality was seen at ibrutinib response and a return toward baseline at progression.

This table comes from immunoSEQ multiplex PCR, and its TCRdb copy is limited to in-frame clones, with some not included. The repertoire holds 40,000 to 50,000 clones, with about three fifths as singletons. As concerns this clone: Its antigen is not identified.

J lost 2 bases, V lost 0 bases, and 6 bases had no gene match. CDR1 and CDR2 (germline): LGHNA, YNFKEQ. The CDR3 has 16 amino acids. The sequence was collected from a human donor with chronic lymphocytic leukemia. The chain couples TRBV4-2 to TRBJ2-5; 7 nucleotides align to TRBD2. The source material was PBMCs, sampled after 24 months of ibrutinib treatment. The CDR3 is CASSQDPSSGQETQYF. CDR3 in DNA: TGTGCCAGCAGCCAAGATCCGTCTAGCGGACAAGAGACCCAGTACTTC.